These T cell receptor beta chains were read from a single sample in a study of cytomegalovirus exposure and HLA in healthy donors. TCRdb's copy holds only in-frame clones and misses some; the assay was immunoSEQ multiplex PCR. The sample lists some 240,000 clones, around 87% seen once, with more than 1.5% in the top ten. The source material was PBMCs. The receptors derive from a woman under 30 in good health and CMV-seropositive. Both conserved end residues are part of each CDR3. Fields, in order: J gene, V gene, D gene, CDR3 length, clone size, CDR3 DNA, CDR3 protein. The D gene is left open where the match is weak. Part of the rows lack a size; the others show once, few, many or a class for expanded clones.

TRBJ1-4 TRBV5-6 TRBD1 15 . TGTGCCAGCAGCAAAGGGGGACAGGGCGATGAAAAACTGTTTTTT CASSKGGQGDEKLFF
TRBJ2-3 TRBV27 . 11 . TGTGCCAGCAGTCCGGGGGATACGCAGTATTTT CASSPGDTQYF
TRBJ1-1 TRBV5-5 TRBD1 14 . TGTGCCAGCAGCCCTAGACAGGGGGACACTGAAGCTTTCTTT CASSPRQGDTEAFF
TRBJ1-1 TRBV19 . 15 . TGTGCCAGTAGAACGAACAGGGAAGGAAACACTGAAGCTTTCTTT CASRTNREGNTEAFF
TRBJ1-4 TRBV30 . 14 few TGTGCCTGGAGTGTAAGCCTTATGGCCGGAGAACTGTTTTTT CAWSVSLMAGELFF
TRBJ2-5 TRBV5-6 TRBD1 15 . TGTGCCAGCAGCCCGGACAGGCAAGCTTTGGAGACCCAGTACTTC CASSPDRQALETQYF
TRBJ1-1 TRBV28 . 12 . TGTGCCAGCAGTCCCCGGGTGACTGAAGCTTTCTTT CASSPRVTEAFF
TRBJ2-2 TRBV5-1 . 16 . TGCGCCAGCAGCCTAGCGCCTGACAGCAACACCGGGGAGCTGTTTTTT CASSLAPDSNTGELFF
TRBJ1-1 TRBV27 . 17 . TGTGCCAGCCGATCCCCGTGGGGCTTGGGTGGGAACACTGAAGCTTTCTTT CASRSPWGLGGNTEAFF
TRBJ1-1 TRBV11-2 . 18 . TGTGCCAGCAGCTTAACGGGATATTCATCCCGAGAGAACACTGAAGCTTTCTTT CASSLTGYSSRENTEAFF
TRBJ2-2 TRBV19 . 15 few TGTGCCAGTAGTTATAGCGTCGCGAACACCGGGGAGCTGTTTTTT CASSYSVANTGELFF
TRBJ2-7 TRBV5-1 TRBD1 15 . TGCGCCAGCAGTTACCGACAGGGTTTCTCCTACGAGCAGTACTTC CASSYRQGFSYEQYF
TRBJ2-7 TRBV4-1 . 13 . TGCGCCAGCAGCCAGGAGGGGGAGGGCGAGCAGTACTTC CASSQEGEGEQYF
TRBJ1-2 TRBV7-8 . 14 . TGTGCCAGCAGCCCCGGGACAAACTCGCGGGGCTACACCTTC CASSPGTNSRGYTF
TRBJ2-1 TRBV15 . 18 . TGTGCCACCAGCAGGTCGCTCTCAGGGGTCCGCTTCTACAATGAGCAGTTCTTC CATSRSLSGVRFYNEQFF
TRBJ2-7 TRBV27 TRBD2 14 . TGTGCCAGCAGTTTGGGGACTAGCCTCTACGAGCAGTACTTC CASSLGTSLYEQYF
TRBJ1-1 TRBV18 TRBD1 16 . TGTGCCAGCTCACCAGCGTCGTTAGGGGGCTCCACTGAAGCTTTCTTT CASSPASLGGSTEAFF
TRBJ2-7 TRBV27 TRBD2 16 . TGTGCCAGCAGTTCGACTTCTAGCGGGAGACTGTACGAGCAGTACTTC CASSSTSSGRLYEQYF
TRBJ2-1 TRBV30 . 16 . TGTGCCTGGAGTTCAGGCCCTGTGGCTCGCCGAAATGAGCAGTTCTTC CAWSSGPVARRNEQFF
TRBJ2-5 TRBV2 TRBD2 13 . TGTGCCAGACACAGCGGGAGAGGGGAGACCCAGTACTTC CARHSGRGETQYF
TRBJ1-1 TRBV7-9 . 13 . TGTGCCAGCAGCTTAAGGGAGGACACTGAAGCTTTCTTT CASSLREDTEAFF
TRBJ2-2 TRBV28 . 12 few TGTGCCAGCAGTTCGTATTTCGGGGAGCTGTTTTTT CASSSYFGELFF
TRBJ1-2 TRBV5-1 . 15 . TGCGCCAGCAGCTTGATGAGGAGCGCTATGGATGGCTACACCTTC CASSLMRSAMDGYTF
TRBJ2-7 TRBV9 TRBD2 14 . TGTGCCAGCAGCGTGGGACTAGCGGGCTACGAGCAGTACTTC CASSVGLAGYEQYF
TRBJ1-5 TRBV30 . 14 . TGTGCCTCGGGAGTGGGGTATAGCAATCAGCCCCAGCATTTT CASGVGYSNQPQHF
TRBJ2-2 TRBV5-1 TRBD1 14 . TGCGCCAGCAGGAGGGGGCCGGACACCGGGGAGCTGTTTTTT CASRRGPDTGELFF
TRBJ1-1 TRBV2 . 14 . TGTGCCAGCAGTGAATCGAGGGTGAACACTGAAGCTTTCTTT CASSESRVNTEAFF
TRBJ2-3 TRBV7-3 . 15 . TGTGCCAGCAGCTTAATAGCGGCTAGCACAGATACGCAGTATTTT CASSLIAASTDTQYF
TRBJ2-2 TRBV28 . 12 . TGTGCCAGCAGTTCGGGTACCGGGGAGCTGTTTTTT CASSSGTGELFF
TRBJ2-2 TRBV7-3 TRBD2 16 . TGTGCCAGCAGCTTTGGACTAGCGGAGAACACCGGGGAGCTGTTTTTT CASSFGLAENTGELFF
TRBJ2-7 TRBV6-1 . 11 . TGTGCCAGCAGCCTATTTAACGAGCAGTACTTC CASSLFNEQYF
TRBJ1-2 TRBV4-2 TRBD1 19 . TGTGCCAGCAGCCAAGAATGGCGGACAGGGCCATCGGTTGGGAGGGGCTACACCTTC CASSQEWRTGPSVGRGYTF
TRBJ1-1 TRBV4-2 . 15 . TGTGCCAGCAGCCAAGATGAACAGATGAACACTGAAGCTTTCTTT CASSQDEQMNTEAFF
TRBJ1-5 TRBV7-6 . 15 . TGTGCCAGCAGCTCGACACAGGGTAGCAATCAGCCCCAGCATTTT CASSSTQGSNQPQHF
TRBJ2-7 TRBV5-1 . 12 . TGCGCCAGCAGCTTCAAGGGGGACGAGCAGTACTTC CASSFKGDEQYF
TRBJ1-5 TRBV5-8 . 17 . TGTGCCAGCAGCACGGGGACAATATGGGTGCTTAACCAGCCCCAGCATTTT CASSTGTIWVLNQPQHF
TRBJ2-2 TRBV2 TRBD2 15 . TGTGCCAAGGAGCGGGAGGGCCCGAACACCGGGGAGCTGTTTTTT CAKEREGPNTGELFF
TRBJ2-1 TRBV6-5 . 15 . TGTGCCAGCAGCTACGAGGCGAACCTCCTCAATGAGCAGTTCTTC CASSYEANLLNEQFF
TRBJ2-7 TRBV4-1 TRBD2 18 . TGCGCCAGCAGTCCTGGACTAGCGGGGTTTCCCCCATCCTACGAGCAGTACTTC CASSPGLAGFPPSYEQYF
TRBJ2-7 TRBV18 . 15 once TGTGCCAGCTCAGCCGACAGGACCCCTACCTACGAGCAGTACTTC CASSADRTPTYEQYF
TRBJ1-2 TRBV6-5 TRBD1 15 . TGTGCCAGCAGGGGTACAGGGGGGGGTAACTATGGCTACACCTTC CASRGTGGGNYGYTF
TRBJ1-2 TRBV4-2 . 14 few TGTGCCAGCAGCCAAGTTGGGCCTAACTATGGCTACACCTTC CASSQVGPNYGYTF
TRBJ1-5 TRBV19 . 16 . TGTGCCAGTAGCCAAGGGAGGCGAGGGAGCAATCAGCCCCAGCATTTT CASSQGRRGSNQPQHF
TRBJ1-1 TRBV28 . 12 once TGTGCCAGCAGTTTACAGAACACTGAAGCTTTCTTT CASSLQNTEAFF
TRBJ2-1 TRBV6-5 . 14 . TGTGCCAGCAGGGTAAGAGCGCCCTACAATGAGCAGTTCTTC CASRVRAPYNEQFF
TRBJ1-1 TRBV10-1 . 14 . TGCGCCAGCAGTGAGTCGGGGCAGCACACTGAAGCTTTCTTT CASSESGQHTEAFF
TRBJ1-2 TRBV30 . 13 . TGTGCCGTAGGGGAGGGGGACTTAGGGGGCTACACCTTC CAVGEGDLGGYTF
TRBJ1-1 TRBV10-2 . 13 once TGCGCCAGCAGTTCCGGACGACAGCTTGAAGCTTTCTTT CASSSGRQLEAFF
TRBJ2-5 TRBV5-3 . 12 . TGTGCCAGGAGAACGGGAAAAGAGACCCAGTACTTC CARRTGKETQYF
TRBJ2-2 TRBV9 . 16 . TGTGCCAGCAGCGAGGGGGGGACAACGAACACCGGGGAGCTGTTTTTT CASSEGGTTNTGELFF
TRBJ1-2 TRBV7-4 . 16 . TGTGCCAGCAGCCACCTTACGGGTCCAAACTCTTATGGCTACACCTTC CASSHLTGPNSYGYTF
TRBJ2-1 TRBV4-1 TRBD2 14 once TGCGCCAGCAGCCAGGGGGGGTCTTTTAATGAGCAGTTCTTC CASSQGGSFNEQFF
TRBJ2-7 TRBV11-2 TRBD1 16 once TGTGCCAGCAGCTTAAGGGGGACAGGGGAGGCGCGGGAGCAGTACTTC CASSLRGTGEAREQYF
TRBJ2-7 TRBV27 TRBD1 15 . TGTGCCAGCAGTTCCCCGGACAGGGTATCCTACGAGCAGTACTTC CASSSPDRVSYEQYF
TRBJ1-1 TRBV10-3 TRBD1 14 . TGTGCCATCAGGTTAGAACAGGGGATGGCTGAAGCTTTCTTT CAIRLEQGMAEAFF
TRBJ2-7 TRBV28 . 14 . TGTGCCAGCAGTTTTGGGCCGAAGGCCTACGAGCAGTACTTC CASSFGPKAYEQYF
TRBJ2-1 TRBV5-1 TRBD2 14 . TGCGCCAGCGGGCTAGCGGGAGGGTACAATGAGCAGTTCTTC CASGLAGGYNEQFF